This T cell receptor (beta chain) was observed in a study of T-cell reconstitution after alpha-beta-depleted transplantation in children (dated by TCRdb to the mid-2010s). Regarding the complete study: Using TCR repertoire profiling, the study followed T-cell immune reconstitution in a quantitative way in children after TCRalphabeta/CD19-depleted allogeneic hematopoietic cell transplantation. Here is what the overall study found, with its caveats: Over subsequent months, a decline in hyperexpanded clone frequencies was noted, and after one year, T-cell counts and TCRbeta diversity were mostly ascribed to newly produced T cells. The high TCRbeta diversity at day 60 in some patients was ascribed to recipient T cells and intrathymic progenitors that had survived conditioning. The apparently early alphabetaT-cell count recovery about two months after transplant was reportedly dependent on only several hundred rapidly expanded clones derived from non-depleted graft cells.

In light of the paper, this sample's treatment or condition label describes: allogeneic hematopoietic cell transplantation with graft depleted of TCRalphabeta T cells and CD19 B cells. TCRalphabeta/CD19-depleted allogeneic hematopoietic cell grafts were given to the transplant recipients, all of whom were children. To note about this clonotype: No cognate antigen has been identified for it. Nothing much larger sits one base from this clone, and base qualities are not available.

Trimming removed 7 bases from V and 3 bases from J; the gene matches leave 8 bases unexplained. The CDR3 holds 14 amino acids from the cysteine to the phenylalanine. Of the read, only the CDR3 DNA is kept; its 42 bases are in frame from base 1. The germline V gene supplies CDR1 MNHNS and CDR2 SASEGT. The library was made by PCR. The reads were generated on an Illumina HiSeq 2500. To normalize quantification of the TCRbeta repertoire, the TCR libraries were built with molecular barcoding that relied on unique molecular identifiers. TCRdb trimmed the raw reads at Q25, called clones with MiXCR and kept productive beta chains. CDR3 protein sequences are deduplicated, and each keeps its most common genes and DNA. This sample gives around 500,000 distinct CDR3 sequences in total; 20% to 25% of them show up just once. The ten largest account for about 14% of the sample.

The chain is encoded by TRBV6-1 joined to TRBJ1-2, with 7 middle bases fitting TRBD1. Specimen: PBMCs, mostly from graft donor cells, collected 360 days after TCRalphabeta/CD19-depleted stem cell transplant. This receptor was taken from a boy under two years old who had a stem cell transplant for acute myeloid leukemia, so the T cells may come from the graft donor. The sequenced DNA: TGTGCCAGCAAGACAGGGTATGATCACTATGGCTACACCTTC. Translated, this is CASKTGYDHYGYTF.